The T cell receptor (beta chain) under discussion was sequenced for a study of cytomegalovirus exposure and HLA in healthy donors (dated by TCRdb to 2015 to 2018). Study-level background: An earlier analysis of some 550 of the donors reported more than 250 Gb of sequence data and about 100 million unique TCR beta sequences from about 200 million T cells. High-throughput TCR immunosequencing, statistical association of individual TCRs with disease status, and machine learning were combined to predict cytomegalovirus infection status. HLA typing included class I and class II loci at four-digit resolution. To decide whether each TCR beta V gene segment behaved as functional or pseudogenic, an earlier analysis of fewer than 750 of the donors relied on high-throughput TCR beta sequencing. A later analysis re-examined previously published TCR beta repertoires from about 700 donors and added high-resolution HLA genotyping to investigate patterns of TCR occurrence. The later analysis used no new phenotypic data to find candidate immune exposures, relying instead on TCR beta sequences and their occurrence across donors. The study profiled the T cell repertoires of 500 to 800 subjects by immunosequencing and related them to cytomegalovirus serostatus. Donor age, sex, ethnicity and CMV serostatus were compiled alongside the repertoire data. The genetic ancestry cluster associated with self-reported Caucasian donors included roughly 84% of the 398 genotyped donors. An early release covering roughly 640 HLA-typed donors comprised 300 to 350 gigabases of sequencing data and 65 million to 100 million unique TCR sequences. Besides the first cohort of 666 subjects, a separate validation cohort made up of roughly 120 different subjects was used. A later genetic analysis took genome-wide SNP genotypes for about 65% of the 666 donors and used that subset as a discovery cohort. The number of typed donors differed by locus: about 629-630 for A, B, C, DRB1 and DQB1; some 540 for DQA1; over 600 for DPA1; and some 470 for DPB1. Because of strong linkage in the cohort, a few DR-DQ haplotypes were treated as single units for association and clustering. On average, around 240,000 unique TCR beta nucleotide sequences were sequenced per donor among about 400 genotyped donors of the cohort, with around 19% of those sequences being non-productive. The study aimed to test whether cataloging public T cell receptors could reveal signatures of past pathogen exposure. All discovery cohort repertoires had been generated using a single sequencing platform. The full study reports these points: In an earlier analysis of some 500 of the donors, most TCR beta V segments were observed in productive rearrangements about 90% or about 30% of the time, broadly matching IMGT annotations. According to a later genetic analysis, donors in an Asian-associated ancestry cluster had fewer N-insertions in productive TCRs than the roughly 670-donor mean. The cohort was sequenced for TCR beta chains only, and without alpha or paired-chain data the features that could be detected were limited. According to a later analysis, parvovirus B19, influenza, CMV and Epstein-Barr virus appeared linked to several top co-occurrence clusters. A few of the identified cytomegalovirus-associated TCR beta chains were confirmed in vitro to be specific for cytomegalovirus antigens. A further reported finding was that TCR beta sequences accurately predicted the HLA-A and HLA-B alleles for most subjects in the first cohort. Roughly uniform sequencing depth across donors was assumed in presence/absence analyses, although this assumption may not hold. The authors suggested that the approach could potentially be generalized to other disease states and immunological phenotypes. For the cohort, immune exposure information was limited to CMV serostatus. According to a later analysis, TCR association rates differed among HLA loci, with DRB1 alleles showing the most associated TCRs and HLA-C alleles showing the fewest. HLA typing was unavailable for some donors at each locus, so association tests used only the typed subset. Seventeen rarely observed V segments, including chromosome 9 orphons, were excluded from the earlier analysis of about 600 of the donors because counts were too low. The sequencing pipeline was judged likely to have produced a cluster of highly shared sequence variants as a technical artifact. The study listed 150 to 200 TCR beta chains as associated with cytomegalovirus. Linkage disequilibrium might explain the correlated functional status among segregating V segments, but an unknown experimental factor could not be ruled out. Compared with equally common non-associated chains, HLA-associated TCR beta chains in a later analysis were more clonally expanded and had lower generation probabilities. In a later genetic analysis, a missense DCLRE1C variant was associated with V-gene and J-gene trimming of TCR beta chains, and the association was replicated in an independent cohort. Most TCR sequences were observed very rarely across donors, whereas some public TCRs were present in many individuals. Assigning TCR associations to individual alleles was difficult when HLA alleles, especially DR and DQ, strongly co-occurred. In both the original and validation cohorts, the classifier was reported to diagnose cytomegalovirus status with high specificity and sensitivity. According to a later analysis, most CMV-associated TCR beta chains appeared to be HLA-restricted, and the HLA associations seemed to be driven largely by CMV exposure. Some IMGT-functional V segments, including TRBV6-2 and TRBV6-3, could not be distinguished by the 87-base-pair reads and were therefore excluded. At a false discovery rate of 0.05, a later analysis linked 16,000 or so TCR beta sequences to specific HLA alleles.

The germline V gene encodes CDR1 SEHNR and CDR2 FQNEAQ (reference sequence). The CDR3 numbers 15 residues from cysteine through phenylalanine. Only CDR3 DNA is held: 45 bases, read in frame from base 1. V gives up 0 bases and J gives up 1 base, and the segment between their germline ends measures 8 bases. Libraries were made using the immunoSEQ multiplex PCR assay. For the multiplex PCR, a mixture combining 60 forward primers for TCR Vbeta segments and 13 reverse primers for TCR Jbeta segments was used. The CDR3 region of rearranged TCR beta genes was amplified from genomic DNA by a multiplex PCR assay. The amplified TCR beta libraries were sequenced on the Illumina HiSeq System as 87-base-pair reads. Per the authors' processing: Across the 670 or so repertoires, a later analysis counted approximately 83 million unique TCR beta chains, 8.5 million to 12 million of which were shared by at least two donors. Raw reads were error-corrected and collapsed into unique sequences by a nearest-neighbor algorithm in which closely related sequences were merged to remove PCR and sequencing errors. To assign V, D and J gene segments, CDR3 sequences were aligned to IMGT reference sequences. For a sequence to be retained, a match of at least six nucleotides was required to both a V gene segment and a J gene segment. A rearrangement was called productive if the CDR3 had no stop codons and remained in frame with V and J, and every other rearrangement was called non-productive. CDR3 was defined by IMGT convention, running from the second conserved V-encoded cysteine to the conserved J-encoded phenylalanine. Sequences without an unambiguous match to a single V gene segment were excluded from the earlier analysis of approximately 600 of the donors. In an earlier analysis of approximately 610 of the donors, V segments were called functional above 56.7% productive rearrangements and were called segregating when the between-donor standard deviation exceeded 5%. A statistical classification framework was built for diagnosing cytomegalovirus status from the catalog of TCR beta chain sequences. In a later analysis, TCR nucleotide sequences were compared against IMGT/GENE-DB human TR gene sequences so that V and J genes could be assigned. The TCRdist pipeline was used in a later analysis to assign CDR3 sequences and most-parsimonious VDJ recombination scenarios. In a later analysis, each TCR beta chain was defined by its CDR3 amino acid sequence together with its V-gene family, and reads without a unique V-gene family were excluded. To address suspected cross-contamination and a sequencing artifact, a later analysis removed 592 highly shared, low-generation-probability nucleotide sequences. In a later analysis, a clonal expansion index was calculated for each public chain from normalized within-repertoire ranks of inferred template counts. In a later analysis, generation probabilities were computed with a VDJ recombination model fitted to out-of-frame rearrangements, and the resulting probabilities were checked against IGoR. In a later analysis, TCR-TCR, TCR-HLA and TCR-CMV co-occurrence was scored with hypergeometric tests, and a repertoire-size bias correction was applied to TCR pairs. A later analysis estimated false discovery rates by permuting HLA or CMV assignments 20 times. A later analysis grouped co-occurring TCRs with DBSCAN, adding TCRdist sequence similarity when clustering within HLA-allele-positive subsets. Repertoires with fewer than 30,000 or more than 120,000 public chains, plus five repertoires with anomalous nucleotide sharing, were excluded from co-occurrence clustering. Here the immuneACCESS table is served through TCRdb, limited to in-frame sequences with V and J called. Missing clones are a known gap in these copies; in checked studies unresolved V genes cover under half, and the rest lacks a known reason. V, J and clone size are taken as reported in that table, and D and trimming were inferred from the DNA itself. This sample is represented by 130,000 or so clones; more than 60% of them were singletons. The ten largest clones capture 1.5% to 2% of the sample.

In total, fewer than 750 healthy bone marrow donors made up the cohort. Cohort members were all nominally healthy when sampled, although unrecorded immune exposures were likely present. The donor was CMV seronegative and belonged to the group of 320 or so seronegative cohort members. Each donor provided a peripheral blood sample, and peripheral blood mononuclear cells were used for TCR beta sequencing. The Qiagen DNeasy Blood Extraction Kit was used to extract genomic DNA from the blood cell samples. This clone was recorded once. Which antigen it targets is not known. Qualities for individual bases were not recorded, and no much larger clone is one base off.

The clonotype was recovered from a female donor in good health and CMV-seronegative. The chain is assembled from TRBV7-9 and TRBJ2-3; TRBD1 could be the D gene, as 5 bases match. Specimen: PBMCs. The nucleotide sequence reads as follows: TGTGCCAGCAGCTTAGCGACAGCAGGCACAGATACGCAGTATTTT. Protein translation: CASSLATAGTDTQYF.